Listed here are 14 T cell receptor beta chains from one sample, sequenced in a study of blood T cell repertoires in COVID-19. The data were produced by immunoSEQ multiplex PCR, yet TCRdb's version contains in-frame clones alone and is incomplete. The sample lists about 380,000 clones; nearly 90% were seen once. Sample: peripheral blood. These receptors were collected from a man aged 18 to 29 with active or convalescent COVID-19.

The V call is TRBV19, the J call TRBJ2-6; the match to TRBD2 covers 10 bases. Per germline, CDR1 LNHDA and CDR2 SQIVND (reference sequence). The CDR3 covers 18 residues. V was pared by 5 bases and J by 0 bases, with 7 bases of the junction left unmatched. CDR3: CASSSRLAGSSGANVLTF. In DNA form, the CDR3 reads TGTGCCAGTAGTTCCCGACTAGCGGGTAGCTCTGGGGCCAACGTCCTGACTTTC.

The CDR3 is CASSVPGQGLAEKLFF. CDR3 in DNA: TGTGCCAGCAGTGTCCCGGGACAGGGGTTGGCTGAAAAACTGTTTTTT. V is TRBV6-1 and J is TRBJ1-4; 10 nucleotides match TRBD1. The CDR3 consists of 16 residues. Germline V lookup: CDR1 MNHNS, CDR2 SASEGT. V lost 4 bases and J lost 7; bases outside the gene matches: 9.

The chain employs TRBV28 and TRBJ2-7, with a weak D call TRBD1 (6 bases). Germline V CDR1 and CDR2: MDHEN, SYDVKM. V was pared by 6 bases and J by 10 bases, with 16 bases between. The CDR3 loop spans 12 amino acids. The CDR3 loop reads CASRPDSSAQYF. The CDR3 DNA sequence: TGTGCCAGCAGGCCGGACAGCTCCGCTCAGTACTTC.

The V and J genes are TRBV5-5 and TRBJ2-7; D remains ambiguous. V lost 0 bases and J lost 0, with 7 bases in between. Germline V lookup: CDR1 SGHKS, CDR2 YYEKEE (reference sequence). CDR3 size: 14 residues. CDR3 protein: CASSLAVVSYEQYF. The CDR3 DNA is TGTGCCAGCAGCTTGGCGGTCGTCTCCTACGAGCAGTACTTC.

The CDR3 DNA follows: TGTGCCAGCAGCCAAGATCTACAGGGGGAACAGCCCCAGCATTTT. This encodes CASSQDLQGEQPQHF. The chain joins TRBV3-1 (or the pseudogene TRBV3-2) to TRBJ1-5; the match to TRBD1 covers 8 bases. Trimming cost V 0 bases and J 7 bases; bases outside gene matches: 5. Per the germline V gene, CDR1 is LGHDT and CDR2 is YNNKEL (reference sequence). The CDR3 runs 15 residues.

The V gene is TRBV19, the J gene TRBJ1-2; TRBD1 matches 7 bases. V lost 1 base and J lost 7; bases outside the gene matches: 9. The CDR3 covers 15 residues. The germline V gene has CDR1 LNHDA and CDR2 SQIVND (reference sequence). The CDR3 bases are TGTGCCAGTAGTATAGGGCGGACAGGTTTTCGTGGCTACACCTTC. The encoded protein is CASSIGRTGFRGYTF.

This chain's CDR3 is CASSYRTGWLTGELFF. CDR3 coding DNA: TGTGCCAGCAGTTACAGGACAGGATGGTTGACCGGGGAGCTGTTTTTT. The V call is TRBV6-2 or TRBV6-3, the J call TRBJ2-2, with 7 bases lining up with TRBD1. With 2 bases clipped from V and 5 bases from J, the junction kept 8 bases outside the gene matches. Germline V gene data show CDR1 as MNHEY and CDR2 as SVGEGT. The CDR3 runs to 16 residues.

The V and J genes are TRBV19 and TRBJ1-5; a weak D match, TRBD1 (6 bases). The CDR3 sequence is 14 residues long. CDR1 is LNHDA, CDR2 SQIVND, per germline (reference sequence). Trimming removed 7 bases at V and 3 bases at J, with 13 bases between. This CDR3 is CASNTGRANQPQHF. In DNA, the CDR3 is TGTGCCAGTAATACAGGGCGAGCCAATCAGCCCCAGCATTTT.

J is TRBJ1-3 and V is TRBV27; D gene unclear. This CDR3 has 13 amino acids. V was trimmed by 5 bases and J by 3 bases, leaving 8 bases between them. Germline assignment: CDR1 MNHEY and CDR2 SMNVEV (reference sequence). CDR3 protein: CASSLFIGNTIYF. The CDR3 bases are TGTGCCAGCAGTCTCTTTATTGGAAACACCATATATTTT.

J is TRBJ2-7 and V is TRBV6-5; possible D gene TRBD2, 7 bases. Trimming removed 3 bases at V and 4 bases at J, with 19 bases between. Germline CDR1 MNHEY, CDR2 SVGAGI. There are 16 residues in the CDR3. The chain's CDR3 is CASSYRGGLGLYEQYF. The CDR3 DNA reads TGTGCCAGCAGTTATAGGGGGGGGCTCGGCTTATACGAGCAGTACTTC.

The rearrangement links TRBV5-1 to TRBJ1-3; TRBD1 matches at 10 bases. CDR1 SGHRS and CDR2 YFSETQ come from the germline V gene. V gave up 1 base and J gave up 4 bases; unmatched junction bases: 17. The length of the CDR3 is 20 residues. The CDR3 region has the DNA TGCGCCAGCAGCTTGATGGGGATCGGGACAGGGGTCATATTGGGAAACACCATATATTTT. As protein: CASSLMGIGTGVILGNTIYF.

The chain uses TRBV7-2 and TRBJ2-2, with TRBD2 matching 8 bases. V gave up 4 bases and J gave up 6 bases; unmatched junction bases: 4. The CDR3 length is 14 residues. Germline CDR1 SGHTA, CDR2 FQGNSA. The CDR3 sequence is CASSYLLAAGELFF. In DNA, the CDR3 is TGTGCCAGCAGCTACCTACTAGCGGCCGGGGAGCTGTTTTTT.

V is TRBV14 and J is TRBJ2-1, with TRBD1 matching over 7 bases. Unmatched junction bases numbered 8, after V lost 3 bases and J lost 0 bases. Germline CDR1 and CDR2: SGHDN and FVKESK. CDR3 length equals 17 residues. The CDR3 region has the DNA TGTGCCAGCAGCCATGACCCGGGACAGAGCTCCTACAATGAGCAGTTCTTC. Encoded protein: CASSHDPGQSSYNEQFF.

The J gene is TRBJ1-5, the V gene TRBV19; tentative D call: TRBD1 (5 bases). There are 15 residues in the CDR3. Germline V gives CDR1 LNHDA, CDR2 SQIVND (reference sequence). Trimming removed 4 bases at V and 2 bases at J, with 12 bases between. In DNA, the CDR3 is TGTGCCAGTAGTAACTTGGGGGGTGGCAATCAGCCCCAGCATTTT. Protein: CASSNLGGGNQPQHF. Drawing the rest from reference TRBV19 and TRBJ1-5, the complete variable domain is DGGITQSPKYLFRKEGQNVTLSCEQNLNHDAMYWYRQDPGQGLRLIYYSQIVNDFQKGDIAEGYSVSREKKESFPLTVTSAQKNPTAFYLCASSNLGGGNQPQHFGDGTRLSIL.